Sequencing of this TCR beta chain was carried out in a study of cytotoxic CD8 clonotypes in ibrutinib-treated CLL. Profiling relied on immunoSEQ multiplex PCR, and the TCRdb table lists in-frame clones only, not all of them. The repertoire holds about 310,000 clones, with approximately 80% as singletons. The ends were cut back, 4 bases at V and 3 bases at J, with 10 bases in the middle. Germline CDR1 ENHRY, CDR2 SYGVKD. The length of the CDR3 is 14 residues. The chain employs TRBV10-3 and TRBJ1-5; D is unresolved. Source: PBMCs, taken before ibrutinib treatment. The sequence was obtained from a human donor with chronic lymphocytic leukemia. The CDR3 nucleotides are TGTGCCATCAGTGGGGGTACAAACAATCAGCCCCAGCATTTT. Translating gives CAISGGTNNQPQHF.